This T cell receptor (beta chain) was captured in a study of patients and donors after allogeneic stem cell transplantation. Trimming cost V 2 bases and J 10 bases; bases outside gene matches: 11. This CDR3 comprises 16 residues. The V gene's germline CDR1 is MGHRA and CDR2 YSYEKL. TCRdb re-called the RT-PCR reads with MiXCR, one entry per CDR3 protein. The sample includes fewer than 60,000 distinct CDR3 sequences, about an eighth of them seen just once. The sequenced material came from blood, either unsorted or a sorted T cell fraction (not recorded which). The rearrangement links TRBV4-1 to TRBJ1-6, with 7 nucleotides matching TRBD1. This TCR was sampled from a human donor who was either an allogeneic HSCT recipient or a stem cell or donor lymphocyte infusion donor (not recorded which). It is not recorded whose cells these are; they may come from a transplant donor. The CDR3 DNA sequence: TGCGCCAGCAGCCAACCTAACAGGGGCGAGGGGTCACCCCTCCACTTT. Translated: CASSQPNRGEGSPLHF.